Each of the 19 T cell receptor beta chains below was sequenced from the same sample in a study of beta chain features in type 1 diabetes. Isolated RNA was reverse transcribed in full, so expressed TCRB transcripts were sequenced. Clones were read by immunoSEQ multiplex PCR, and TCRdb kept only the in-frame ones, dropping some. This repertoire shows 200,000 to 250,000 clones, 25% to 35% found once; its top ten account for 3% to 4%. Sequenced material: central memory CD4+ T cells from blood. These receptors were collected from a man aged 25 to 40 in good health.

This clone was seen more than once but under ten times. The rearrangement uses TRBV6-1 and TRBJ2-7; 8 bases agree with TRBD2. V lost 7 bases to trimming and J lost 5 bases; unmatched junction nucleotides: 13. Germline values: CDR1 MNHNS, CDR2 SASEGT. This CDR3 has 15 amino acids. The DNA of the CDR3 is TGTGCCAGCAACTCAGCGGGACTAGGTACCAACGAGCAGTACTTC. This codes for CASNSAGLGTNEQYF.

This clone was counted only a few times. The chain has TRBV7-2 and TRBJ2-5; D ambiguous. The CDR3 runs 14 residues. Germline CDR1 SGHTA, CDR2 FQGNSA. Trimming removed 2 bases from V and 1 base from J, with 8 bases in between. The CDR3 loop is CASSLSPSQETQYF. The CDR3 DNA reads as TGTGCCAGCAGCTTAAGTCCCAGCCAAGAGACCCAGTACTTC.

This clone was picked up a small number of times. This sequence joins TRBV10-3 and TRBJ2-7, with a tentative D call TRBD1 (6 bases). V dropped 4 bases and J dropped 7 bases, with 8 bases sitting between them. The germline V gene encodes CDR1 ENHRY and CDR2 SYGVKD. The CDR3 contains 11 residues. The DNA of the CDR3 is TGTGCCATCAGTGGGGGGCGGGAGCAGTACTTC. Encoded protein: CAISGGREQYF.

This clone was counted only a few times. The gene calls are TRBV4-2 and TRBJ1-1; D remains ambiguous. V lost 0 bases to trimming and J lost 6 bases, with 11 bases between them. Germline CDR1 is LGHNA and CDR2 is YNFKEQ. This CDR3 comprises 14 residues. The CDR3 here is CASSQDEKRSEAFF. The CDR3 DNA is TGTGCCAGCAGCCAAGATGAGAAACGGTCTGAAGCTTTCTTT.

V and J are TRBV29-1 and TRBJ2-1; 12 nucleotides match TRBD1. CDR1 is SQVTM and CDR2 is ANQGSEA in the germline V gene. V gave up 7 bases and J gave up 10 bases; unmatched junction bases: 8. The CDR3 extends over 13 amino acids. For the CDR3, the DNA is TGCAGCGCCTCCGGGACAGGGGGCGAAGAGCAGTTCTTC. Translation: CSASGTGGEEQFF.

In the case of this clone: A junction end diverges from the germline sequence, so it may reflect a read error. This chain links TRBV20-1 with TRBJ2-4, with D tentatively TRBD2 (6 bases). Germline assignment: CDR1 DFQATT and CDR2 SNEGSKA (reference sequence). This CDR3 is 10 amino acids long. CDR3 sequence: CSALPGLLNF. CDR3 sequence (DNA): TGCAGTGCTTTACCGGGACTCCTTAACTTC.

This clone was found a few times. CDR3: CASSSRLEVTDTQYF. The CDR3 nucleotides are TGTGCCAGCAGCTCGCGTTTAGAGGTCACAGATACGCAGTATTTT. This rearrangement joins TRBV7-9 to TRBJ2-3; no definite D call. The germline V gene encodes CDR1 SEHNR and CDR2 FQNEAQ (reference sequence). The CDR3 covers 15 residues. Trimming took 4 bases from V and 2 from J, leaving 13 bases between them. Filled out from reference TRBV7-9 and TRBJ2-3, the complete variable domain reads DTGVSQNPRHKITKRGQNVTFRCDPISEHNRLYWYRQTLGQGPEFLTYFQNEAQLEKSRLLSDRFSAERPKGSFSTLEIQRTEQGDSAMYLCASSSRLEVTDTQYFGPGTRLTVL.

In regard to this clone: This clone may be a read error of a much larger clone one base away. The chain recombines TRBV30 with TRBJ1-1, with 10 positions matching TRBD1. V was clipped by 5 bases and J by 4 bases; unmatched bases: 7. The CDR3 spans 14 residues. Per the germline V gene, CDR1 is GTSNPN and CDR2 is SVGIG (reference sequence). The CDR3 bases are TGTGCCTGGGACAGGGGGCCTGGGGGCACTGAAGCTTTCTTT. This gives the protein CAWDRGPGGTEAFF.

The sample holds many counts of this clone. V gene TRBV18 combines with J gene TRBJ2-3; TRBD2 matches at 7 bases. Germline CDR1 and CDR2: KGHSH and LQKENI. The CDR3 length is 14 residues. Losses at the gene ends were 6 bases for V and 6 bases for J; bases not matched to a gene: 9. CDR3 residues: CASSLAGEEDTQYF. In DNA form, the CDR3 reads TGTGCCAGCTCGCTGGCGGGGGAGGAGGATACGCAGTATTTT. The whole variable domain, remainder taken from reference TRBV18 and TRBJ2-3, is NAGVMQNPRHLVRRRGQEARLRCSPMKGHSHVYWYRQLPEEGLKFMVYLQKENIIDESGMPKERFSAEFPKEGPSILRIQQVVRGDSAAYFCASSLAGEEDTQYFGPGTRLTVL.

The chain couples TRBV20-1 to TRBJ2-3; D gene unclear. The CDR3 is made up of 11 amino acids. V lost 7 bases, J lost 4 bases, and 9 bases lay in between. CDR1 is DFQATT and CDR2 is SNEGSKA in the germline V gene (reference sequence). DNA of the CDR3: TGCAGTGTTCGGGTAGCAGATACGCAGTATTTT. This encodes CSVRVADTQYF.

The chain is built from TRBV28 and TRBJ2-7; D is undetermined. From germline, CDR1 is MDHEN and CDR2 SYDVKM. Trimming cost V 8 bases and J 0 bases, with 8 bases left between them. The CDR3 is 12 amino acids. The CDR3 protein is CASVGSSYEQYF. The DNA of the CDR3 is TGTGCCAGCGTCGGATCCTCCTACGAGCAGTACTTC.

This clone was seen a handful of times. CDR3 sequence (DNA): TGTGCCATCTCACAGACCCAAGAGACCCAGTACTTC. Translation gives CAISQTQETQYF. The V and J genes are TRBV10-3 and TRBJ2-5; D ambiguous. V lost 8 bases to trimming and J lost 1 base, with 8 bases between them. CDR1 ENHRY and CDR2 SYGVKD come from the germline V gene. The CDR3 length is 12 residues.

This clone occurred a few times. The J gene is TRBJ2-1, the V gene TRBV19; 7 bases agree with TRBD2. J lost 7 bases, V lost 7 bases, and 16 bases had no gene match. This CDR3 has 16 residues. Germline V gives CDR1 LNHDA, CDR2 SQIVND (reference sequence). For the CDR3, the DNA is TGTGCCAGTACGAGGATGGCGGGAGTATCTATTAATGAGCAGTTCTTC. This codes for CASTRMAGVSINEQFF. The entire variable domain, with the rest obtained from reference TRBV19 and TRBJ2-1, is as follows: DGGITQSPKYLFRKEGQNVTLSCEQNLNHDAMYWYRQDPGQGLRLIYYSQIVNDFQKGDIAEGYSVSREKKESFPLTVTSAQKNPTAFYLCASTRMAGVSINEQFFGPGTRLTVL.

There are a few counts of this clone. The chain links TRBV9 to TRBJ2-5; TRBD2 aligns across 9 bases. Germline V lookup: CDR1 SGDLS, CDR2 YYNGEE. The ends lost 4 bases at V and 5 bases at J; junction bases unmatched: 6. This CDR3 is built from 14 residues. The CDR3 bases are TGTGCCAGCAGCAAGTCTAGCGGGACGGAGACCCAGTACTTC. It encodes CASSKSSGTETQYF.

J is TRBJ1-2 and V is TRBV6-6; D remains unclear. The CDR3 covers 12 residues. Trimming shortened V by 6 bases and J by 7 bases, and 12 bases separated the two germline ends. The germline V gene encodes CDR1 MNHNY and CDR2 SVGAGI (reference sequence). The CDR3 reads CASRERVSGYTF. The CDR3 nucleotides are TGTGCCAGCAGGGAGAGGGTTAGTGGCTACACCTTC.

This sequence joins TRBV2 and TRBJ2-2; TRBD1 is a possible D gene (6 bases). This CDR3 comprises 15 residues. CDR1 and CDR2 (germline): SNHLY, FYNNEI. V was cut by 6 bases and J by 0 bases, with 11 bases left in between. The CDR3 spells CASRGTPSNTGELFF. The CDR3 nucleotides are TGTGCCAGCAGGGGGACACCCTCGAACACCGGGGAGCTGTTTTTT.

The rearrangement links TRBV7-2 to TRBJ2-3; weak D call: TRBD1 (6 bases). V was clipped by 5 bases and J by 4 bases, with 10 bases between them. The CDR3 has 13 residues. Germline V gene sequence: CDR1 SGHTA, CDR2 FQGNSA. The CDR3 bases are TGTGCCAGCAGCGGAGACAGGTCAGATACGCAGTATTTT. It yields the protein CASSGDRSDTQYF.

Notes on this clone: One junction end does not reproduce the germline sequence, and a read error may be involved. The rearrangement uses TRBV2 and TRBJ2-2; no reliable D call. The CDR3 sequence is 14 residues long. Germline assignment: CDR1 SNHLY and CDR2 FYNNEI. In DNA form, the CDR3 reads TGTGCCAGCAGGGAAGGGCCTGGGACCGGGGAGCTGTTTTTT. Protein product: CASREGPGTGELFF.

The chain joins TRBV7-2 to TRBJ1-5; D not resolved. The CDR3 is 13 residues long. Trimming cost V 3 bases and J 4 bases, with 7 bases left between them. Germline-derived CDR1 and CDR2 are SGHTA and FQGNSA. Here the CDR3 reads CASSFSQNQPQHF. In DNA form, the CDR3 reads TGTGCCAGCAGCTTCTCTCAGAATCAGCCCCAGCATTTT.